The 19 T cell receptor beta chains below all came from one sample that was sequenced in a study of blood T cell repertoires in COVID-19. Some clones are missing from TCRdb's copy, which holds only in-frame ones; the method was immunoSEQ multiplex PCR. The repertoire holds some 120,000 clones, with roughly 90% as singletons. Sequencing was performed on peripheral blood. The receptors were sampled from a man aged 60-69 years with COVID-19, enrolled during active disease.

The chain carries TRBV28 and TRBJ1-4, with D possibly matching TRBD1 (6 bases). The CDR3 extends over 14 amino acids. V lost 8 bases and J 7 bases, leaving 17 bases between the germline ends. Germline CDR1 reads MDHEN; CDR2 reads SYDVKM. The CDR3 region is CASATGGQSEKLFF. The CDR3 nucleotides are TGTGCCAGCGCAACCGGGGGGCAAAGTGAAAAACTGTTTTTT.

This clone was picked up one time. V gene TRBV24-1 combines with J gene TRBJ1-4; 10 nucleotides agree with TRBD1. The CDR3 consists of 15 residues. The germline gives CDR1 KGHDR, CDR2 SFDVKD. Trimming cost V 3 bases and J 4 bases; bases outside gene matches: 1. In nucleotides, the CDR3 is TGTGCCACCAGTGATAGGACAGGGGGTAATGAAAAACTGTTTTTT. Protein sequence: CATSDRTGGNEKLFF.

This chain connects TRBV28 to TRBJ1-2, with 9 bases aligning to TRBD1. This CDR3 is built from 15 residues. The J segment lost 1 base and the V segment lost 4 bases, leaving 4 bases of the junction unmatched. In germline, CDR1 is MDHEN, CDR2 SYDVKM. The CDR3 protein is CASSSTGGINYGYTF. The CDR3 DNA sequence: TGTGCCAGCAGTTCCACAGGGGGCATTAACTATGGCTACACCTTC.

The gene calls are TRBV5-1 and TRBJ2-7; 10 bases map to TRBD1. The CDR3 has 14 amino acids. V shed 0 bases, J shed 6 bases, and the junction held 3 bases outside the gene matches. Germline CDR1 is SGHRS and CDR2 is YFSETQ. The CDR3 DNA reads as TGCGCCAGCAGCTTGGGTGACAGGGGGCGCGAGCAGTACTTC. Amino acid sequence: CASSLGDRGREQYF.

V usage is TRBV7-5 and J usage is TRBJ1-5. TRBV7-5 is reported as a pseudogene. The CDR3 has 16 amino acids. The CDR3 nucleotides are TGTGTCAGAAGCCCCGGGGGGGGTGGAGGCAATCAGCCCCAGCATTTT. Translation gives CVRSPGGGGGNQPQHF.

The V gene is TRBV7-9, the J gene TRBJ1-6; 7 nucleotides line up with TRBD1. The CDR3 length is 15 residues. With V trimmed by 3 bases and J by 9 bases, 8 bases remained unmatched. Per germline, CDR1 SEHNR and CDR2 FQNEAQ (reference sequence). CDR3 residues: CASSLVSNRGSPLHF. CDR3 in DNA: TGTGCCAGCAGCTTGGTTTCCAACAGGGGTTCACCCCTCCACTTT.

The J gene is TRBJ2-2, the V gene TRBV24-1, with a possible D match to TRBD2 (6 bases). The germline CDR1 and CDR2 sequences are KGHDR and SFDVKD. V was pared by 7 bases and J by 5 bases, with 16 bases between. The CDR3 is made up of 15 amino acids. DNA of the CDR3: TGTGCCACCAGCAGAACGGGGGTGGGAACCGGGGAGCTGTTTTTT. It yields the protein CATSRTGVGTGELFF.

The chain employs TRBV11-2 and TRBJ1-3, with 9 bases fitting TRBD1. This CDR3 comprises 18 residues. Germline V gives CDR1 SGHAT, CDR2 FQNNGV. Losses at the gene ends were 3 bases for V and 3 bases for J; bases not matched to a gene: 12. The CDR3 bases are TGTGCCAGCAGCTTCCCGGAGGGGACAGGGTACCTTGGAAACACCATATATTTT. It encodes CASSFPEGTGYLGNTIYF.

The chain is built from TRBV9 and TRBJ2-7, with TRBD2 as a possible D gene (6 bases). Trimming took 3 bases from V and 1 from J, leaving 8 bases between them. This CDR3 is built from 13 residues. CDR1 and CDR2 from the germline V gene are SGDLS and YYNGEE. The CDR3 loop reads CASSGDSSYEQYF. Written as DNA, the CDR3 is TGTGCCAGCAGCGGGGACTCGTCCTACGAGCAGTACTTC.

The chain combines TRBV12-5 with TRBJ2-7; 7 nucleotides match TRBD1. The CDR3 length is 13 residues. In germline, CDR1 is LGHNT, CDR2 FRNRAP. V gave up 7 bases and J gave up 3 bases; unmatched junction bases: 6. In DNA, the CDR3 is TGTGCTAGTGAGAAAAACAGGGGCTACGAGCAGTACTTC. Its translation is CASEKNRGYEQYF.

The rearrangement uses TRBV4-2 and TRBJ1-1; the D gene is possibly TRBD1 (6 bases). Trimming removed 0 bases from V and 3 bases from J, with 8 bases in between. The germline CDR1 and CDR2 sequences are LGHNA and YNFKEQ. This CDR3 region has 14 residues. Here the CDR3 reads CASSQDPGDTEAFF. For the CDR3, the DNA is TGTGCCAGCAGCCAAGATCCAGGGGACACTGAAGCTTTCTTT.

This chain joins TRBV19 and TRBJ1-5; D possibly corresponds to TRBD1 (5 bases). The CDR3 is 14 amino acids. Germline V gives CDR1 LNHDA, CDR2 SQIVND (reference sequence). Trimming shortened V by 6 bases and J by 3 bases, and 12 bases separated the two germline ends. CDR3 sequence: CASSTAGYNQPQHF. As DNA, the CDR3 is TGTGCCAGTAGCACCGCAGGGTACAATCAGCCCCAGCATTTT.

This chain connects TRBV29-1 to TRBJ2-1; D is possibly TRBD1 (5 bases). Trimming took off 6 bases at V and 0 bases at J, with 12 bases between the two ends. Per the germline V gene, CDR1 is SQVTM and CDR2 is ANQGSEA. This CDR3 contains 14 residues. The CDR3 DNA follows: TGCAGCGTGTTTGGACAAAGCTCCTACAATGAGCAGTTCTTC. Residues: CSVFGQSSYNEQFF.

This chain links TRBV30 with TRBJ2-2, with D possibly being TRBD2 (6 bases). CDR3 length: 14 amino acids. Trimming took 2 bases from V and 4 from J, leaving 11 bases between them. The germline CDR1 and CDR2 sequences are GTSNPN and SVGIG (reference sequence). DNA of the CDR3: TGTGCCTGGAGTCGAGGGACTCCCACCGGGGAGCTGTTTTTT. Protein sequence: CAWSRGTPTGELFF.

The V and J genes are TRBV3-1 (or the pseudogene TRBV3-2) and TRBJ2-5; 10 nucleotides agree with TRBD2. The CDR3 sequence is 13 residues long. Per the germline V gene, CDR1 is LGHDT and CDR2 is YNNKEL (reference sequence). The trim removed 4 bases at V and 7 bases at J, leaving 3 bases unmatched. The DNA for the CDR3 is TGTGCCAGCAGCCTCCGGACTAGCGGGACCCAGTACTTC. Translating gives CASSLRTSGTQYF.

The rearrangement joins TRBV19 to TRBJ2-1; 7 positions match TRBD2. J lost 6 bases, V lost 1 base, and 3 bases had no gene match. CDR3 length: 14 amino acids. From germline, CDR1 is LNHDA and CDR2 SQIVND (reference sequence). This CDR3 is CASSIGLASNEQFF. CDR3 DNA: TGTGCCAGTAGTATAGGACTAGCAAGCAATGAGCAGTTCTTC. The full variable domain, its missing parts supplied by reference TRBV19 and TRBJ2-1, is DGGITQSPKYLFRKEGQNVTLSCEQNLNHDAMYWYRQDPGQGLRLIYYSQIVNDFQKGDIAEGYSVSREKKESFPLTVTSAQKNPTAFYLCASSIGLASNEQFFGPGTRLTVL.

This sequence joins TRBV12-3 or TRBV12-4 and TRBJ1-1; D uncertain. Trimming shortened V by 3 bases and J by 3 bases, and 8 bases separated the two germline ends. The CDR3 length is 13 residues. CDR3 DNA sequence: TGTGCCAGCAGTTTGGTAGTAGACACTGAAGCTTTCTTT. This sequence encodes CASSLVVDTEAFF.

The rearrangement uses TRBV27 and TRBJ2-1, with D possibly TRBD2 on 5 matching bases. Germline assignment: CDR1 MNHEY and CDR2 SMNVEV (reference sequence). This CDR3 has 12 amino acids. Trimming took off 8 bases at V and 4 bases at J, with 9 bases between the two ends. As DNA, the CDR3 is TGTGCCAGCGGAGAGCGGTACAATGAGCAGTTCTTC. Translating it yields CASGERYNEQFF.

The CDR3, as DNA: TGCAGTGCTATGTCCGGTGATACGCAGTATTTT. The encoded protein is CSAMSGDTQYF. V is TRBV20-1 and J is TRBJ2-3; D gene uncertain. Germline lookup yields CDR1 DFQATT and CDR2 SNEGSKA (reference sequence). CDR3 length equals 11 residues. Trimming removed 4 bases from V and 6 bases from J, with 8 bases in between.